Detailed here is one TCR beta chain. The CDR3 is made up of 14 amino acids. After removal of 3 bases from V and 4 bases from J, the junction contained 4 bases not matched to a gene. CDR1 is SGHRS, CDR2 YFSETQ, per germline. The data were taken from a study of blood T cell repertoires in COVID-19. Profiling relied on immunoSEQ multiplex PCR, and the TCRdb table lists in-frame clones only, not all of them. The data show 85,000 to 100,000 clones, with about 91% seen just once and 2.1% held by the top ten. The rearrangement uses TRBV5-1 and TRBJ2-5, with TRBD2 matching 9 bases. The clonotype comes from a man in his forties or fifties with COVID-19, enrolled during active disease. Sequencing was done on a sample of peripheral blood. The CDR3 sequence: CASSSGTSPETQYF. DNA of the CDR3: TGCGCCAGCAGCTCCGGGACTAGCCCAGAGACCCAGTACTTC. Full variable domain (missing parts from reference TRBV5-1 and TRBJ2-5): KAGVTQTPRYLIKTRGQQVTLSCSPISGHRSVSWYQQTPGQGLQFLFEYFSETQRNKGNFPGRFSGRQFSNSRSEMNVSTLELGDSALYLCASSSGTSPETQYFGPGTRLLVL.